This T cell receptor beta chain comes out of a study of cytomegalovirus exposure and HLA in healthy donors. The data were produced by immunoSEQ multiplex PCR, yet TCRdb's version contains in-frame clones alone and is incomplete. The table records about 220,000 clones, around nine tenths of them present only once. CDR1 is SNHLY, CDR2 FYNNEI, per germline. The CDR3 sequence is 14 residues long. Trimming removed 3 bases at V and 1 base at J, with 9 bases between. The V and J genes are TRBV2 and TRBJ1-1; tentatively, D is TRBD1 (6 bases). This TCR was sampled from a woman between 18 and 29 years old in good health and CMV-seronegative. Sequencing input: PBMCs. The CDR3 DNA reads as TGTGCCAGCAGTGATTGGGGACAGAACACTGAAGCTTTCTTT. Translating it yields CASSDWGQNTEAFF.